What follows are 21 T cell receptor beta chains derived from one specimen sequenced in a study of cytomegalovirus exposure and HLA in healthy donors. PCR amplification relied on 60 Vbeta primers (plus 13 Jbeta primers). The repertoire was sequenced with immunoSEQ multiplex PCR; TCRdb's copy has only in-frame clones and lacks some. The sample holds about 180,000 clones, 77% seen once. The sample taken for sequencing was PBMCs. The receptor set was obtained from a man aged 18 to 29 in good health and CMV-seronegative.

The chain links TRBV6-1 to TRBJ2-7; possible D gene TRBD1, 6 bases. Trimming took 5 bases from V and 4 from J, leaving 15 bases between them. The CDR3 is 14 amino acids. CDR1 is MNHNS, CDR2 SASEGT, per germline. The CDR3 DNA sequence: TGTGCCAGCAGTTCAGACAGGCGACAATACGAGCAGTACTTC. Residues: CASSSDRRQYEQYF.

This rearrangement joins TRBV7-8 to TRBJ2-7; D is ambiguous. Germline CDR1 reads SGHVS; CDR2 reads FQNEAQ. Trimming removed 3 bases from V and 3 bases from J, with 6 bases in between. CDR3 length equals 12 residues. The chain's CDR3 is CASSFSIYEQYF. The CDR3 region has the DNA TGTGCCAGCAGCTTTAGTATCTACGAGCAGTACTTC.

The rearrangement uses TRBV4-3 and TRBJ2-7, with D maybe TRBD2 (7 bases). The CDR3 runs to 17 residues. The germline V gene encodes CDR1 LGHNA and CDR2 YSLEER. V lost 0 bases and J lost 0, with 15 bases in between. DNA of the CDR3: TGCGCCAGCAGCCAAGATCTGAGGGGGGGAGACTCCTACGAGCAGTACTTC. Its translation: CASSQDLRGGDSYEQYF.

DNA of the CDR3: TGCGCCAGCAGCTTGCTAGCGGGAGAGGACACCGGGGAGCTGTTTTTT. Its protein product is CASSLLAGEDTGELFF. The chain joins TRBV5-1 to TRBJ2-2; 10 bases agree with TRBD2. This CDR3 region has 16 residues. The V segment lost 1 base and the J segment 3 bases; nucleotides outside the gene matches: 3. CDR1 is SGHRS, CDR2 YFSETQ, per germline. Full variable domain (remainder filled in from reference TRBV5-1 and TRBJ2-2): KAGVTQTPRYLIKTRGQQVTLSCSPISGHRSVSWYQQTPGQGLQFLFEYFSETQRNKGNFPGRFSGRQFSNSRSEMNVSTLELGDSALYLCASSLLAGEDTGELFFGEGSRLTVL.

On this clone: This same CDR3 is encoded by further DNA sequences in the sample. This chain links TRBV7-9 with TRBJ1-2, with 11 bases that match TRBD1. The ends lost 4 bases at V and 8 bases at J; junction bases unmatched: 6. The germline CDR1 and CDR2 sequences are SEHNR and FQNEAQ (reference sequence). This CDR3 has 14 residues. CDR3 DNA sequence: TGTGCCAGCAGCTCCCGGACAGGGGGCGACGGCTACACCTTC. This sequence encodes CASSSRTGGDGYTF.

The V and J genes are TRBV6-5 and TRBJ1-2; no firm D call. The germline V gene has CDR1 MNHEY and CDR2 SVGAGI. CDR3 length equals 12 residues. V lost 6 bases and J lost 10, with 15 bases in between. The CDR3 DNA sequence: TGTGCCAGCAGCCGACATCAAGGTGACTACACCTTC. Its protein is CASSRHQGDYTF.

This clone was counted a few times. This rearrangement joins TRBV30 to TRBJ1-2; no reliable D call. V was pared by 0 bases and J by 6 bases, with 23 bases between. CDR1 and CDR2 from the germline V gene are GTSNPN and SVGIG (reference sequence). CDR3 length: 17 amino acids. CDR3 amino acids: CAWSVSVNSPAPNGYTF. Written as DNA, the CDR3 is TGTGCCTGGAGTGTATCGGTGAACAGCCCGGCCCCCAATGGCTACACCTTC.

This rearrangement joins TRBV6-5 to TRBJ2-1; D gene unclear. CDR1 is MNHEY, CDR2 SVGAGI, per germline. The CDR3 consists of 16 residues. Deletions cut 2 bases from V and 1 base from J, with 12 bases between. The DNA for the CDR3 is TGTGCCAGCAGTTACAGCCCCGGGTCTTCCTACAATGAGCAGTTCTTC. Its protein product is CASSYSPGSSYNEQFF.

This rearrangement joins TRBV5-1 to TRBJ2-2, with 7 bases matching TRBD1. CDR1 and CDR2 from the germline V gene are SGHRS and YFSETQ. This CDR3 has 16 residues. J gave up 0 bases and V 0 bases, and 2 bases lay outside the gene matches. The CDR3 spells CASSLDRGANTGELFF. As DNA, the CDR3 is TGCGCCAGCAGCTTGGACAGGGGCGCGAACACCGGGGAGCTGTTTTTT.

This chain links TRBV5-1 with TRBJ2-1; TRBD2 matches at 10 bases. Germline V gene sequence: CDR1 SGHRS, CDR2 YFSETQ. Losses at the gene ends were 3 bases for V and 5 bases for J; bases not matched to a gene: 5. The length of the CDR3 is 15 residues. CDR3 DNA sequence: TGCGCCAGCAGCTACAGGACTAGCGGTGACAATGAGCAGTTCTTC. Translating gives CASSYRTSGDNEQFF.

The genes are TRBV7-3 and TRBJ2-1; 11 nucleotides line up with TRBD1. V shed 6 bases and J 8 bases; nucleotides not matched to a gene: 3. Germline V gives CDR1 SGHTA, CDR2 FQGTGA. This CDR3 has 13 residues. CDR3 protein: CASRSDRGHEQFF. CDR3 nucleotide sequence: TGTGCCAGCAGGTCGGACAGGGGGCATGAGCAGTTCTTC. The full variable domain, its missing parts supplied by reference TRBV7-3 and TRBJ2-1, is GAGVSQTPSNKVTEKGKYVELRCDPISGHTALYWYRQSLGQGPEFLIYFQGTGAADDSGLPNDRFFAVRPEGSVSTLKIQRTERGDSAVYLCASRSDRGHEQFFGPGTRLTVL.

The sample holds a few counts of this clone. The V and J genes are TRBV11-2 and TRBJ2-3, with 9 bases identical to TRBD2. Trimming removed 1 base from V and 6 bases from J; junction bases left unmatched: 5. This CDR3 is 15 amino acids long. Per the germline V gene, CDR1 is SGHAT and CDR2 is FQNNGV. The CDR3 is CASSLVRRGGDTQYF. The CDR3 nucleotides read TGTGCCAGCAGCTTAGTTCGGCGGGGGGGGGATACGCAGTATTTT.

CDR3 region: CASSLDRRNEKLFF. Here the CDR3 DNA reads TGTGCCAGCAGCCTGGACAGGCGTAATGAAAAACTGTTTTTT. This chain links TRBV6-5 with TRBJ1-4, with 7 nucleotides matching TRBD1. Germline CDR1 and CDR2: MNHEY and SVGAGI. Trimming removed 6 bases from V and 4 bases from J; junction bases left unmatched: 5. The CDR3 contains 14 residues.

The chain combines TRBV5-8 with TRBJ1-4; the match to TRBD1 covers 9 bases. V lost 4 bases, J lost 8 bases, and 6 bases stayed unmatched. CDR3 length: 14 residues. The germline CDR1 and CDR2 sequences are SGHTS and YDEGEE. CDR3 DNA: TGTGCCAGCAGCAATGGACAGGGGACGGAAAAACTGTTTTTT. Amino acid sequence: CASSNGQGTEKLFF.

The chain is built from TRBV6-4 and TRBJ2-1, with 7 nucleotides matching TRBD2. Germline V gives CDR1 MRHNA, CDR2 SNTAGT. The CDR3 loop spans 15 amino acids. Trimming at V came to 2 bases and at J to 0 bases, leaving 1 base not matched to a gene. The DNA for the CDR3 is TGTGCCAGCAGTGACGGCGGGAGCTCCTACAATGAGCAGTTCTTC. This translates into CASSDGGSSYNEQFF.

V is TRBV5-4 and J is TRBJ2-1; D ambiguous. Trimming stripped 1 base from V and 8 bases from J, with 16 bases between. This CDR3 contains 15 residues. CDR1 is SGHNT, CDR2 YYREEE, per germline (reference sequence). This CDR3 is CASSLSLVSFDEQFF. CDR3 DNA sequence: TGTGCCAGCAGCTTGAGTCTAGTAAGCTTTGATGAGCAGTTCTTC. The whole variable domain, filled in from reference TRBV5-4 and TRBJ2-1, reads ETGVTQSPTHLIKTRGQQVTLRCSSQSGHNTVSWYQQALGQGPQFIFQYYREEENGRGNFPPRFSGLQFPNYSSELNVNALELDDSALYLCASSLSLVSFDEQFFGPGTRLTVL.

CDR3 bases: TGTGCCAGCAGTCTCCCCGGGACAGGGGGCTTATACGAGCAGTACTTC. Amino acids: CASSLPGTGGLYEQYF. The chain couples TRBV6-6 to TRBJ2-7; 12 bases are shared with TRBD1. CDR1 is MNHNY, CDR2 SVGAGI, per germline (reference sequence). CDR3 size: 16 residues. The J segment lost 4 bases and the V segment lost 5 bases, leaving 9 bases of the junction unmatched.

The gene calls are TRBV15 and TRBJ1-1, with D possibly being TRBD1 (6 bases). Per the germline V gene, CDR1 is LNHNV and CDR2 is YYDKDF (reference sequence). Trimming removed 0 bases at V and 2 bases at J, with 22 bases between. The CDR3 contains 19 residues. CDR3 loop: CATSRDTWGRGVLNTEAFF. CDR3 nucleotides: TGTGCCACCAGCAGAGATACTTGGGGCAGGGGTGTTTTAAACACTGAAGCTTTCTTT. The full variable domain, in which reference TRBV15 and TRBJ1-1 provide the parts outside the CDR3, is DAMVIQNPRYQVTQFGKPVTLSCSQTLNHNVMYWYQQKSSQAPKLLFHYYDKDFNNEADTPDNFQSRRPNTSFCFLDIRSPGLGDTAMYLCATSRDTWGRGVLNTEAFFGQGTRLTVV.

The V and J genes are TRBV18 and TRBJ2-2; 7 nucleotides align to TRBD1. The germline V gene has CDR1 KGHSH and CDR2 LQKENI. The CDR3 covers 15 residues. V dropped 6 bases and J dropped 0; count of bases not matched to a gene: 4. The CDR3 bases are TGTGCCAGCTCCCCCGGGACAGCGAACACCGGGGAGCTGTTTTTT. It is translated as CASSPGTANTGELFF.

This clone occurred a few times. This chain connects TRBV19 to TRBJ1-1; TRBD1 aligns across 7 bases. The CDR3 extends over 13 amino acids. V lost 9 bases to trimming and J lost 7 bases; unmatched junction nucleotides: 11. Germline loops: CDR1 LNHDA, CDR2 SQIVND (reference sequence). CDR3 in amino acids: CASSDRAVCEAFF. The CDR3 DNA reads as TGTGCCAGCAGTGACAGGGCCGTCTGTGAAGCTTTCTTT.

V gene TRBV28 combines with J gene TRBJ2-7; perhaps TRBD1 as D (6 bases). Germline-derived CDR1 and CDR2 are MDHEN and SYDVKM. V gave up 10 bases and J gave up 4 bases, with 17 bases separating them. CDR3 length: 13 amino acids. CDR3 loop: CATAGTPNYEQYF. The CDR3 DNA reads as TGTGCCACCGCCGGGACACCGAATTACGAGCAGTACTTC.